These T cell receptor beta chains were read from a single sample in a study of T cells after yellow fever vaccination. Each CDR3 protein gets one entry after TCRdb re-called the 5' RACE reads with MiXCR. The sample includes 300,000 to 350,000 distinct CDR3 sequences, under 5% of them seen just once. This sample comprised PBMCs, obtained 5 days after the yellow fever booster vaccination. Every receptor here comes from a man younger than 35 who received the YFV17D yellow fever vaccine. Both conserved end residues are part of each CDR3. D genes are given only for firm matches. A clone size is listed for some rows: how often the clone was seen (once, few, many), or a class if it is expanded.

CDR3 protein: CASSLGTKETQYF; CDR3 DNA: TGTGCCAGCAGCTTAGGGACTAAGGAGACCCAGTACTTC; V gene: TRBV7-2; J gene: TRBJ2-5; D gene: NA; clone size: many
CDR3 protein: CASSLGVSGVLTEQFF; CDR3 DNA: TGCGCCAGCAGCTTGGGAGTCAGCGGGGTTCTGACTGAGCAGTTCTTC; V gene: TRBV5-1; J gene: TRBJ2-1; D gene: TRBD2; clone size: few
CDR3 protein: CASSYFQGKAGELFF; CDR3 DNA: TGTGCCAGCAGTTACTTTCAGGGGAAGGCCGGGGAGCTGTTTTTT; V gene: TRBV6-5; J gene: TRBJ2-2; D gene: NA; clone size: few
CDR3 protein: CASSYGHGQGRAKNIQYF; CDR3 DNA: TGTGCCAGCAGTTACGGACACGGACAGGGAAGGGCCAAAAACATTCAGTACTTC; V gene: TRBV6-5; J gene: TRBJ2-4; D gene: TRBD1; clone size: many
CDR3 protein: CATSDSRGPRRSNEQFF; CDR3 DNA: TGTGCCACCAGTGATTCCCGCGGGCCGCGGAGGTCCAATGAGCAGTTCTTC; V gene: TRBV24-1; J gene: TRBJ2-1; D gene: NA; clone size: few
CDR3 protein: CASSLEGVYQPQHF; CDR3 DNA: TGTGCCAGCAGTTTGGAGGGGGTGTATCAGCCCCAGCATTTT; V gene: TRBV12-3/TRBV12-4; J gene: TRBJ1-5; D gene: NA; clone size: few
CDR3 protein: CASSFHGTEQETQYF; CDR3 DNA: TGTGCCAGCAGTTTCCACGGGACAGAGCAAGAGACCCAGTACTTC; V gene: TRBV12-3/TRBV12-4; J gene: TRBJ2-5; D gene: TRBD1; clone size: many
CDR3 protein: CASSGGGAGNEKLFF; CDR3 DNA: TGTGCCAGCAGCGGAGGGGGCGCGGGGAATGAAAAACTGTTTTTT; V gene: TRBV28; J gene: TRBJ1-4; D gene: TRBD1; clone size: few
CDR3 protein: CASSDGALYEQYF; CDR3 DNA: TGTGCCAGCAGTGACGGGGCCTTATACGAGCAGTACTTC; V gene: TRBV27; J gene: TRBJ2-7; D gene: NA; clone size: many
CDR3 protein: CASSPDLGTQETQYF; CDR3 DNA: TGTGCCAGCAGCCCCGATCTAGGGACTCAAGAGACCCAGTACTTC; V gene: TRBV5-4; J gene: TRBJ2-5; D gene: NA; clone size: few
CDR3 protein: CASSELAGLAENTEAFF; CDR3 DNA: TGTGCCAGCAGTGAATTAGCCGGCCTAGCGGAAAACACTGAAGCTTTCTTT; V gene: TRBV25-1; J gene: TRBJ1-1; D gene: NA; clone size: few
CDR3 protein: CASTTGGAGDTQYF; CDR3 DNA: TGTGCCAGCACCACTGGGGGGGCGGGAGATACGCAGTATTTT; V gene: TRBV28; J gene: TRBJ2-3; D gene: NA; clone size: NA
CDR3 protein: CASSPRGPTYNEQFF; CDR3 DNA: TGTGCCAGCAGCCCGAGAGGACCCACCTACAATGAGCAGTTCTTC; V gene: TRBV7-3; J gene: TRBJ2-1; D gene: NA; clone size: many
CDR3 protein: CASSIGPYRADSSYNEQFF; CDR3 DNA: TGTGCCAGTAGTATAGGCCCCTACAGGGCTGACAGCTCCTACAATGAGCAGTTCTTC; V gene: TRBV19; J gene: TRBJ2-1; D gene: NA; clone size: NA
CDR3 protein: CASVDRNYGYTF; CDR3 DNA: TGTGCCAGCGTGGACAGGAACTATGGCTACACCTTC; V gene: TRBV25-1; J gene: TRBJ1-2; D gene: TRBD1; clone size: few
CDR3 protein: CASRVRDGGPNSPLHF; CDR3 DNA: TGCGCCAGCAGGGTCCGGGACGGGGGACCTAATTCACCCCTCCACTTT; V gene: TRBV5-1; J gene: TRBJ1-6; D gene: NA; clone size: NA
CDR3 protein: CASSFGTTNTGELFF; CDR3 DNA: TGTGCCAGCAGCTTCGGGACAACGAACACCGGGGAGCTGTTTTTT; V gene: TRBV11-3; J gene: TRBJ2-2; D gene: NA; clone size: NA
CDR3 protein: CASRSSYEQYF; CDR3 DNA: TGCGCCAGCAGGTCATCCTACGAGCAGTACTTC; V gene: TRBV5-1; J gene: TRBJ2-7; D gene: NA; clone size: NA
CDR3 protein: CASSYSGTSGFTGELFF; CDR3 DNA: TGTGCCAGCAGTTACTCCGGGACTAGCGGCTTCACCGGGGAGCTGTTTTTT; V gene: TRBV6-2/TRBV6-3; J gene: TRBJ2-2; D gene: TRBD2; clone size: NA
CDR3 protein: CASSRGQSNTGELFF; CDR3 DNA: TGTGCCAGCAGCAGGGGACAGTCGAACACCGGGGAGCTGTTTTTT; V gene: TRBV7-3; J gene: TRBJ2-2; D gene: TRBD1; clone size: NA
CDR3 protein: CASSYSTGTAANEKLFF; CDR3 DNA: TGTGCCAGCAGTTACTCGACCGGGACCGCCGCTAATGAAAAACTGTTTTTT; V gene: TRBV6-5; J gene: TRBJ1-4; D gene: NA; clone size: NA
CDR3 protein: CASSPRQGTEAFF; CDR3 DNA: TGTGCCAGCAGCCCCCGACAGGGAACGGAAGCTTTCTTT; V gene: TRBV7-2; J gene: TRBJ1-1; D gene: TRBD1; clone size: many
CDR3 protein: CATSRPATDTQYF; CDR3 DNA: TGTGCCACCAGCAGACCCGCCACAGATACGCAGTATTTT; V gene: TRBV15; J gene: TRBJ2-3; D gene: NA; clone size: few
CDR3 protein: CASSHPTGVNTEAFF; CDR3 DNA: TGCGCCAGCAGCCACCCGACAGGGGTGAACACTGAAGCTTTCTTT; V gene: TRBV4-1; J gene: TRBJ1-1; D gene: TRBD1; clone size: many
CDR3 protein: CASSRALAGGTDTQYF; CDR3 DNA: TGTGCCAGCAGCCGCGCCCTAGCGGGGGGCACAGATACGCAGTATTTT; V gene: TRBV7-2; J gene: TRBJ2-3; D gene: TRBD2; clone size: many
CDR3 protein: CASSGWRDRNTQYF; CDR3 DNA: TGCGCCAGCAGCGGATGGAGGGATAGGAATACGCAGTATTTT; V gene: TRBV4-1; J gene: TRBJ2-3; D gene: NA; clone size: NA
CDR3 protein: CSVEGRGSGELFF; CDR3 DNA: TGCAGCGTTGAAGGCAGGGGGTCCGGGGAGCTGTTTTTT; V gene: TRBV29-1; J gene: TRBJ2-2; D gene: TRBD1; clone size: many
CDR3 protein: CASSPIAGAGELFF; CDR3 DNA: TGTGCCAGCAGTCCCATAGCGGGTGCCGGGGAGCTGTTTTTT; V gene: TRBV12-3/TRBV12-4; J gene: TRBJ2-2; D gene: TRBD2; clone size: few
CDR3 protein: CASSSPGGPANEQFF; CDR3 DNA: TGTGCCAGCAGCTCCCCGGGGGGCCCGGCGAATGAGCAGTTCTTC; V gene: TRBV5-4; J gene: TRBJ2-1; D gene: NA; clone size: NA
CDR3 protein: CASSYSYGTDTQYF; CDR3 DNA: TGTGCCAGCAGTTACTCTTATGGCACAGATACGCAGTATTTT; V gene: TRBV6-5; J gene: TRBJ2-3; D gene: NA; clone size: few
CDR3 protein: CASREGRYYEQYF; CDR3 DNA: TGTGCCAGCAGGGAGGGGCGATACTACGAGCAGTACTTC; V gene: TRBV7-8; J gene: TRBJ2-7; D gene: NA; clone size: once
CDR3 protein: CSSSSTGTGVLFF; CDR3 DNA: TGTTCGAGCAGCTCAACAGGGACCGGGGTGCTGTTTTTT; V gene: TRBV7-2; J gene: TRBJ2-2; D gene: NA; clone size: NA
CDR3 protein: CASSFYRMNTEAFF; CDR3 DNA: TGTGCCAGCAGCTTCTACAGGATGAACACTGAAGCTTTCTTT; V gene: TRBV5-6; J gene: TRBJ1-1; D gene: NA; clone size: NA
CDR3 protein: CASSLGAGQGEMVAFF; CDR3 DNA: TGTGCCAGCAGCTTAGGAGCCGGACAGGGGGAAATGGTCGCTTTCTTT; V gene: TRBV7-2; J gene: TRBJ1-1; D gene: TRBD1; clone size: NA
CDR3 protein: CAWSQATNEKLFF; CDR3 DNA: TGTGCCTGGAGCCAGGCTACTAATGAAAAACTGTTTTTT; V gene: TRBV30; J gene: TRBJ1-4; D gene: NA; clone size: few
CDR3 protein: CASTDSGRITDTQYF; CDR3 DNA: TGTGCCAGCACCGATTCGGGGAGGATTACAGATACGCAGTATTTT; V gene: TRBV12-3/TRBV12-4; J gene: TRBJ2-3; D gene: NA; clone size: many
CDR3 protein: CASSLSVDQPQHF; CDR3 DNA: TGCGCCAGCAGCCTTTCCGTTGATCAGCCCCAGCATTTT; V gene: TRBV5-1; J gene: TRBJ1-5; D gene: NA; clone size: NA
CDR3 protein: CSVEDWGVNAFF; CDR3 DNA: TGCAGCGTTGAAGATTGGGGGGTAAACGCTTTCTTT; V gene: TRBV29-1; J gene: TRBJ1-1; D gene: NA; clone size: many
CDR3 protein: CASSWKVVSTEAFF; CDR3 DNA: TGTGCCAGCAGTTGGAAGGTTGTTAGCACTGAAGCTTTCTTT; V gene: TRBV27; J gene: TRBJ1-1; D gene: NA; clone size: NA
CDR3 protein: CASSSTGFRTDTQYF; CDR3 DNA: TGTGCCAGCAGTTCTACAGGGTTTCGGACAGATACGCAGTATTTT; V gene: TRBV12-3/TRBV12-4; J gene: TRBJ2-3; D gene: NA; clone size: many
CDR3 protein: CASSLGIRISGEQFF; CDR3 DNA: TGTGCCAGCAGCTTGGGGATCAGAATCTCTGGTGAGCAGTTCTTC; V gene: TRBV5-8; J gene: TRBJ2-1; D gene: NA; clone size: many
CDR3 protein: CASSPGTANRGTQYF; CDR3 DNA: TGTGCCAGCAGCCCTGGGACGGCAAACCGAGGGACCCAGTACTTC; V gene: TRBV27; J gene: TRBJ2-5; D gene: NA; clone size: many
CDR3 protein: CASSPLGGPATGELFF; CDR3 DNA: TGTGCCAGCTCACCGCTCGGGGGGCCGGCGACCGGGGAGCTGTTTTTT; V gene: TRBV18; J gene: TRBJ2-2; D gene: NA; clone size: NA
CDR3 protein: CASSYPSGGSVPYEQYF; CDR3 DNA: TGTGCCAGCAGTTACCCCTCAGGGGGCTCCGTCCCCTACGAGCAGTACTTC; V gene: TRBV6-2/TRBV6-3; J gene: TRBJ2-7; D gene: TRBD1; clone size: many